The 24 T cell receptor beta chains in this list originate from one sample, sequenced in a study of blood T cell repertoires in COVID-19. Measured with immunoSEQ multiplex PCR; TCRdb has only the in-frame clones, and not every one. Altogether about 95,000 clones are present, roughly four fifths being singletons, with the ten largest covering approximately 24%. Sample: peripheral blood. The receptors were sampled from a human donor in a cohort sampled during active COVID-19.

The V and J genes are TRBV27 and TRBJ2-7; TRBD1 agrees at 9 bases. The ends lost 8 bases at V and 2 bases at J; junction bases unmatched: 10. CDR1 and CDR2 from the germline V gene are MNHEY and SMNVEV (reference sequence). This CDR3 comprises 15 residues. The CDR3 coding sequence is TGTGCCAGCCGATGGGCCGGGACAGGGACCTACGAGCAGTACTTC. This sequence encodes CASRWAGTGTYEQYF.

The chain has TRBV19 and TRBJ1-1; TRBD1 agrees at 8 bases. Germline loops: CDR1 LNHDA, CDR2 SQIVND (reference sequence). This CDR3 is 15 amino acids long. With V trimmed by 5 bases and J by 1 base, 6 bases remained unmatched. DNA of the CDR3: TGTGCCAGTAGTTCCGGACAGGGCTCGAACACTGAAGCTTTCTTT. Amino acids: CASSSGQGSNTEAFF.

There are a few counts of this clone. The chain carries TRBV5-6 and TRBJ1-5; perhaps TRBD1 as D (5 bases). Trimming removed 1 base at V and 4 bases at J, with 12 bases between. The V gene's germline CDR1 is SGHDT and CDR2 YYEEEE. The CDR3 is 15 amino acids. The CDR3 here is CASSLLGESNQPQHF. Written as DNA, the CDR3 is TGTGCCAGCAGCTTGTTAGGGGAAAGTAATCAGCCCCAGCATTTT. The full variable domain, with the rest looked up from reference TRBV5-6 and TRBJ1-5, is DAGVTQSPTHLIKTRGQQVTLRCSPKSGHDTVSWYQQALGQGPQFIFQYYEEEERQRGNFPDRFSGHQFPNYSSELNVNALLLGDSALYLCASSLLGESNQPQHFGDGTRLSIL.

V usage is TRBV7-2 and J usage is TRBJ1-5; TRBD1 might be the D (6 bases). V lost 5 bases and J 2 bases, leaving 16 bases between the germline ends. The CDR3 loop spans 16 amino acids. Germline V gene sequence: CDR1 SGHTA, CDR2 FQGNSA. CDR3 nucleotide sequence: TGTGCCAGCAGCCCTAGGGCAGGGGCGGGCAATCAGCCCCAGCATTTT. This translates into CASSPRAGAGNQPQHF.

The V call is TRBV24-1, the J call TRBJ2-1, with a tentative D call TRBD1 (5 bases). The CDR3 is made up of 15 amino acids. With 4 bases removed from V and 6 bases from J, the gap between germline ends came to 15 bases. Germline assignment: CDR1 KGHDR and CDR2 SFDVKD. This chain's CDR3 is CATSDATGRLNEQFF. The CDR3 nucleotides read TGTGCCACCAGTGACGCAACAGGACGCCTCAATGAGCAGTTCTTC.

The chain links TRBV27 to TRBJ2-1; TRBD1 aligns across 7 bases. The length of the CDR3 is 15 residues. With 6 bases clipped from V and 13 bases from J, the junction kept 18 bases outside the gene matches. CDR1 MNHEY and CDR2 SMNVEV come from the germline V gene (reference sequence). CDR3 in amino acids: CASRGGPAIWGRQFF. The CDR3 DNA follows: TGTGCCAGCAGAGGGGGCCCGGCGATATGGGGACGCCAGTTCTTC.

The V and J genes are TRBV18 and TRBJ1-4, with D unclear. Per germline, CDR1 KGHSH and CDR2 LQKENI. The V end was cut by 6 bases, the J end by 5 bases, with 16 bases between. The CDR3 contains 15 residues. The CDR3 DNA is TGTGCCAGCTCCCCGGTACAAGTGAGGAATGAAAAACTGTTTTTT. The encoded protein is CASSPVQVRNEKLFF.

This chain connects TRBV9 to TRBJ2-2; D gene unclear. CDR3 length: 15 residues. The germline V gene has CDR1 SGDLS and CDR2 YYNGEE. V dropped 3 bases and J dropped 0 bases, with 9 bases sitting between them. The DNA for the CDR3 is TGTGCCAGCAGCGACGCACAGTCGAACACCGGGGAGCTGTTTTTT. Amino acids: CASSDAQSNTGELFF.

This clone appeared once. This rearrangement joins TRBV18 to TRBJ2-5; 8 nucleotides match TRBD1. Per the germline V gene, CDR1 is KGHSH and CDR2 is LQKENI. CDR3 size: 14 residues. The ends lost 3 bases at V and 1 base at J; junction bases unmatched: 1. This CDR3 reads CASSPTGGQETQYF. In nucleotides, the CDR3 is TGTGCCAGCTCACCTACAGGGGGCCAAGAGACCCAGTACTTC. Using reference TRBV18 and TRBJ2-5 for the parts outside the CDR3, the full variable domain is NAGVMQNPRHLVRRRGQEARLRCSPMKGHSHVYWYRQLPEEGLKFMVYLQKENIIDESGMPKERFSAEFPKEGPSILRIQQVVRGDSAAYFCASSPTGGQETQYFGPGTRLLVL.

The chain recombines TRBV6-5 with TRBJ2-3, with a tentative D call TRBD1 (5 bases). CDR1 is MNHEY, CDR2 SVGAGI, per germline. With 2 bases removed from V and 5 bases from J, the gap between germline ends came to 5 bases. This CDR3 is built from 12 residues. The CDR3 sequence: CASSYQGDTQYF. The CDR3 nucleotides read TGTGCCAGCAGTTACCAGGGAGATACGCAGTATTTT.

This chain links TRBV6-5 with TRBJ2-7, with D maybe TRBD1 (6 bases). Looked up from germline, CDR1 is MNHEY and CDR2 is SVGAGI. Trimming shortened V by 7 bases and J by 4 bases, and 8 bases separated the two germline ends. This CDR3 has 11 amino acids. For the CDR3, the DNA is TGTGCCAGCACTAGGGGGTACGAGCAGTACTTC. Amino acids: CASTRGYEQYF.

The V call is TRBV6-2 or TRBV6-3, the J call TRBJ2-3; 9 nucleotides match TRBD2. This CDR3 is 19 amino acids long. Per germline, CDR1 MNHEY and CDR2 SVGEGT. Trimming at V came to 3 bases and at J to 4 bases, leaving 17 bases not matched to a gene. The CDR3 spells CASSYPRLGSGSQPDTQYF. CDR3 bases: TGTGCCAGCAGTTATCCCAGATTGGGTAGCGGGAGTCAGCCAGATACGCAGTATTTT.

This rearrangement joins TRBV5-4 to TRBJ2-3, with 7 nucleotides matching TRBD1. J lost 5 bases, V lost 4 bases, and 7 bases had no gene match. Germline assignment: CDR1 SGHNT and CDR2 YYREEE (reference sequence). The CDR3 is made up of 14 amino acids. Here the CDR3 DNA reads TGTGCCAGCAGCGAAACAGGGGCGGGAGATACGCAGTATTTT. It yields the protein CASSETGAGDTQYF.

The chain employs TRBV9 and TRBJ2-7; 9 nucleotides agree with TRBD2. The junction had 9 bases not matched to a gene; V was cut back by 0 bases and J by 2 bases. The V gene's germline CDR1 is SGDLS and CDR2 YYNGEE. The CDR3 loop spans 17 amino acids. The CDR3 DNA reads TGTGCCAGCAGCGTAGCTGGCAGCGGGGGGCTCACCTACGAGCAGTACTTC. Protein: CASSVAGSGGLTYEQYF.

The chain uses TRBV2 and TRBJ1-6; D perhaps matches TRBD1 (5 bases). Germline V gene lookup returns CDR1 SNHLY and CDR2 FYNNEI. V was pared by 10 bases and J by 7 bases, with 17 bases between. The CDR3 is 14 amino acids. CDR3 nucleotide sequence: TGTGCCACGCAGGGCCCTCAGCCAAATTCACCCCTCCACTTT. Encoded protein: CATQGPQPNSPLHF.

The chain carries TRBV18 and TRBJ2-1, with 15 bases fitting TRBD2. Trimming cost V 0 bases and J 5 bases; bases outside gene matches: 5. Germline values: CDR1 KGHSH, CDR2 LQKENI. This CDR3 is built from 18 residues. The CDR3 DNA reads TGTGCCAGCTCACCACCTGGAGGGACTAGCGGGGGGCACAATGAGCAGTTCTTC. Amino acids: CASSPPGGTSGGHNEQFF.

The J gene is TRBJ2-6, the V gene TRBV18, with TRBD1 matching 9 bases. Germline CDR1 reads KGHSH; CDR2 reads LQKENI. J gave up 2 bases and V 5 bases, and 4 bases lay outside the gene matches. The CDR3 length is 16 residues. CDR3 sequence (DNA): TGTGCCAGCTCAACCAGACAGGGGGCTGGGGCCAACGTCCTGACTTTC. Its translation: CASSTRQGAGANVLTF. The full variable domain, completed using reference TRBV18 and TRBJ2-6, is NAGVMQNPRHLVRRRGQEARLRCSPMKGHSHVYWYRQLPEEGLKFMVYLQKENIIDESGMPKERFSAEFPKEGPSILRIQQVVRGDSAAYFCASSTRQGAGANVLTFGAGSRLTVL.

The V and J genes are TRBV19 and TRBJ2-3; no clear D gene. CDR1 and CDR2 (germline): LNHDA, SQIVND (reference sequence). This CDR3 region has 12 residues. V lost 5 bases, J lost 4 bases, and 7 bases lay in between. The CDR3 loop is CASSWAADTQYF. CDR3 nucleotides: TGTGCCAGTAGTTGGGCTGCAGATACGCAGTATTTT.

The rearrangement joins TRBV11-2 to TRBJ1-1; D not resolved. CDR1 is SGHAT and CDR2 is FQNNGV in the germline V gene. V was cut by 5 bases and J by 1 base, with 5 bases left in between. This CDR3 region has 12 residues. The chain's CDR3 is CASSVQNTEAFF. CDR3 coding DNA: TGTGCCAGCAGCGTCCAGAACACTGAAGCTTTCTTT. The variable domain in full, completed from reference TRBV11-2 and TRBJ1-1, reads EAGVAQSPRYKIIEKRQSVAFWCNPISGHATLYWYQQILGQGPKLLIQFQNNGVVDDSQLPKDRFSAERLKGVDSTLKIQPAKLEDSAVYLCASSVQNTEAFFGQGTRLTVV.

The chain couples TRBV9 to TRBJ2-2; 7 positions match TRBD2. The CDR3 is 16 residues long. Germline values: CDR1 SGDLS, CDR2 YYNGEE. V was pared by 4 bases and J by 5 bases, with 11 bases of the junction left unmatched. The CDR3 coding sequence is TGTGCCAGCAGCCCCAGGACTAGTGGTTTGACCGGGGAGCTGTTTTTT. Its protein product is CASSPRTSGLTGELFF.

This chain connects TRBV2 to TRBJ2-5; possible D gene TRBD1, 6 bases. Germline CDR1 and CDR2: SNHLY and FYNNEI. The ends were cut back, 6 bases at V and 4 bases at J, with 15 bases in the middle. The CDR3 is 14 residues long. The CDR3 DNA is TGTGCCAGCAGCCTAGGGGGAATTCCAGAGACCCAGTACTTC. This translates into CASSLGGIPETQYF. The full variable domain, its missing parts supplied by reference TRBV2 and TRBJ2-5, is EPEVTQTPSHQVTQMGQEVILRCVPISNHLYFYWYRQILGQKVEFLVSFYNNEISEKSEIFDDQFSVERPDGSNFTLKIRSTKLEDSAMYFCASSLGGIPETQYFGPGTRLLVL.

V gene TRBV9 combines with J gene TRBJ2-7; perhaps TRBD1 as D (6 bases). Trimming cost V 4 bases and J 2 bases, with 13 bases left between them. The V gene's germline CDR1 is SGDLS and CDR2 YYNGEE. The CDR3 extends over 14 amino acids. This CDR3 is CASSLTGTTYEQYF. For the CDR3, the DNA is TGTGCCAGCAGCCTAACAGGGACCACCTACGAGCAGTACTTC.

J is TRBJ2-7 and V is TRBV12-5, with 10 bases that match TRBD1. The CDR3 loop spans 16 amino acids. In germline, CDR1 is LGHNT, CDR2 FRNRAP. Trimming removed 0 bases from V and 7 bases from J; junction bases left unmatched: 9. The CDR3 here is CASGLVQGQGVGEQYF. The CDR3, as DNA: TGTGCTAGTGGTTTGGTACAAGGACAGGGGGTAGGTGAGCAGTACTTC. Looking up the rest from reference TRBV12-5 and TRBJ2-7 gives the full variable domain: DARVTQTPRHKVTEMGQEVTMRCQPILGHNTVFWYRQTMMQGLELLAYFRNRAPLDDSGMPKDRFSAEMPDATLATLKIQPSEPRDSAVYFCASGLVQGQGVGEQYFGPGTRLTVT.

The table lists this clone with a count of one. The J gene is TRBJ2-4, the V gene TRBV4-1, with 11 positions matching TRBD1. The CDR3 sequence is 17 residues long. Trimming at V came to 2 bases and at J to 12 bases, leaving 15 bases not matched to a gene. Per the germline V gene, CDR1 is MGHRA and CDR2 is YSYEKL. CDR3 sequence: CASSQSPDRGPTRGQYF. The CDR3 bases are TGCGCCAGCAGCCAATCCCCGGACAGGGGGCCGACGAGGGGTCAGTACTTC.